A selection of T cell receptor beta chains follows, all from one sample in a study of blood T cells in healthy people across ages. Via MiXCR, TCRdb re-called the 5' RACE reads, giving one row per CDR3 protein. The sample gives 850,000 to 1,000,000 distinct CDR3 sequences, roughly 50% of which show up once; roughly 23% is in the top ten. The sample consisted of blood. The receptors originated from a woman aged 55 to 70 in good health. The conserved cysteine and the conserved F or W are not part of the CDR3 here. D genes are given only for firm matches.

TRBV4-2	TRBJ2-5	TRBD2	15	ASSHLGTSGNQETQY
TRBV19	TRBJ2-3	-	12	ASSNMKSTDTQY
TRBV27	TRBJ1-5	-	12	ASSSGQGYGPQH
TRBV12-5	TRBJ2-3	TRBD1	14	ASAQGQGAGTDTQY
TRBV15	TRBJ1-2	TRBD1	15	ATSREGTGPFDYGYT
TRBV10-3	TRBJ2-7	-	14	AVSTTGRVRSYEQY
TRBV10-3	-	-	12	AISEDILGYEQY
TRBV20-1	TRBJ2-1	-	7	SPIAEQF
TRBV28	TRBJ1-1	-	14	AGSSPADSENTEAF
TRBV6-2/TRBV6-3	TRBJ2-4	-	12	ASSGGGAKNIQY
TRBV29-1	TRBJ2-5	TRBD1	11	SVETGPGETQY
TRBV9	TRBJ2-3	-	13	ASSSRHISTDTQY
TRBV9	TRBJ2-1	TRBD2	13	ASSVGLAEYNEQF